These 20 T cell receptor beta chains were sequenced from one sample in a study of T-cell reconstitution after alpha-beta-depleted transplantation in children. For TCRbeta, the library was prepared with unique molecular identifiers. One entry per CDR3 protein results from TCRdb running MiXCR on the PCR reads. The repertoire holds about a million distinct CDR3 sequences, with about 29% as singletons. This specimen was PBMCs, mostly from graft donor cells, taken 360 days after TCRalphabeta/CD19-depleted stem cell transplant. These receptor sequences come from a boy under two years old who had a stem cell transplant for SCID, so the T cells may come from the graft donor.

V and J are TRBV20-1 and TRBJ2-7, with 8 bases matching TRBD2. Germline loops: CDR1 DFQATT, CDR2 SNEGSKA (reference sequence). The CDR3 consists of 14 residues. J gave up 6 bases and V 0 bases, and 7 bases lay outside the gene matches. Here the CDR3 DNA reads TGCAGTGCTAGAGAGGCAGCGGGGGCACTCGAGCAGTACTTC. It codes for CSAREAAGALEQYF.

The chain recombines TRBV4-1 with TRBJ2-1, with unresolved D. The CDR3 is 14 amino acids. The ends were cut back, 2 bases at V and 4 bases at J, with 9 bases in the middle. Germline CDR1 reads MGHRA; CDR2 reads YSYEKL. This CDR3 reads CASSQSERYNEQFF. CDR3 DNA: TGCGCCAGCAGCCAATCAGAGAGGTACAATGAGCAGTTCTTC.

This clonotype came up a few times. Here the CDR3 reads CSVAGGRGTDTQYF. The CDR3 nucleotides read TGCAGCGTTGCCGGGGGCAGGGGGACAGATACGCAGTATTTT. The chain carries TRBV29-1 and TRBJ2-3; possibly TRBD1 for D (7 bases). Per germline, CDR1 SQVTM and CDR2 ANQGSEA. V lost 4 bases and J lost 3, with 14 bases in between. This CDR3 is built from 14 residues.

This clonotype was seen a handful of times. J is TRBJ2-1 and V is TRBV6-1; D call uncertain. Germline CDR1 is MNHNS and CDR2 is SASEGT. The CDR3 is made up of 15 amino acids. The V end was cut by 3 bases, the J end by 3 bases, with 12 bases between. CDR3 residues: CASSDQIHGYNEQFF. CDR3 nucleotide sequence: TGTGCCAGCAGTGATCAAATCCACGGCTACAATGAGCAGTTCTTC.

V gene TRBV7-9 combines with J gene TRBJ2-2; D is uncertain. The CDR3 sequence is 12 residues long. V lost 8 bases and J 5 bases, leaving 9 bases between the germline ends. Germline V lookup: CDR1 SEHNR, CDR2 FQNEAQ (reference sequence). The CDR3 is CASGPGTGELFF. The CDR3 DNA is TGTGCCAGCGGGCCTGGTACCGGGGAGCTGTTTTTT.

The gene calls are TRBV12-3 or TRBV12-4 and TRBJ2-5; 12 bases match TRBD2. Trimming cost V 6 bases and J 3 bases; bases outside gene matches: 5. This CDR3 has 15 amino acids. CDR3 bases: TGTGCCAGCAGGCTAGCGGGGGGGATAAAAGAGACCCAGTACTTC. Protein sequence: CASRLAGGIKETQYF.

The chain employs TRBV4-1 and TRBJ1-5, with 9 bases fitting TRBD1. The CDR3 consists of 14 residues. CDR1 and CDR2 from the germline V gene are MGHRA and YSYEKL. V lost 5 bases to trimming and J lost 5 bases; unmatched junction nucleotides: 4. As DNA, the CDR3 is TGCGCCAGCAGCGACCGGACAGGGGATCAGCCCCAGCATTTT. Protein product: CASSDRTGDQPQHF.

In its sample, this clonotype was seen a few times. DNA for the CDR3: TGCAGCGTTGCACAGGGGGCGCCGCCAGATACGCAGTATTTT. Its protein is CSVAQGAPPDTQYF. The chain is built from TRBV29-1 and TRBJ2-3; 9 nucleotides agree with TRBD1. Trimming took 4 bases from V and 4 from J; bases not matched to a gene: 6. Germline loops: CDR1 SQVTM, CDR2 ANQGSEA. The CDR3 is made up of 14 amino acids.

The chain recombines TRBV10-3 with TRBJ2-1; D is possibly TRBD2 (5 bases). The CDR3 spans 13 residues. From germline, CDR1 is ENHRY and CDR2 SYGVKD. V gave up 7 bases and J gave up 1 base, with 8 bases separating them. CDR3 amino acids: CAITGFSYNEQFF. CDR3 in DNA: TGTGCCATCACGGGGTTTTCCTACAATGAGCAGTTCTTC.

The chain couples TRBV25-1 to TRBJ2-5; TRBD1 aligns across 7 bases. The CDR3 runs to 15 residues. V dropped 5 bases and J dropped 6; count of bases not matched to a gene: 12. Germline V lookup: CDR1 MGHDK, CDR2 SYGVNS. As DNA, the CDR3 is TGTGCCAGCAGTACCCGACAGGGTCGATGGAAGACCCAGTACTTC. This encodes CASSTRQGRWKTQYF.

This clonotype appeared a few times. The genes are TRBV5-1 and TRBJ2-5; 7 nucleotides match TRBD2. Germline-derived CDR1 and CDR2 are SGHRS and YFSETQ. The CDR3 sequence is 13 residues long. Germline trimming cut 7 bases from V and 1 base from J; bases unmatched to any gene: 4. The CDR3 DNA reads TGCGCCAGCCGACGGGGGGTCCAAGAGACCCAGTACTTC. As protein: CASRRGVQETQYF.

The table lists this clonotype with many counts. CDR3 in amino acids: CASSYPSYEQYF. The CDR3 nucleotides are TGTGCCAGCAGTTACCCCTCCTACGAGCAGTACTTC. The rearrangement uses TRBV6-2 or TRBV6-3 and TRBJ2-7; the D is unclear. V gave up 2 bases and J gave up 0 bases, with 2 bases separating them. This CDR3 has 12 amino acids. Germline V gene data show CDR1 as MNHEY and CDR2 as SVGEGT.

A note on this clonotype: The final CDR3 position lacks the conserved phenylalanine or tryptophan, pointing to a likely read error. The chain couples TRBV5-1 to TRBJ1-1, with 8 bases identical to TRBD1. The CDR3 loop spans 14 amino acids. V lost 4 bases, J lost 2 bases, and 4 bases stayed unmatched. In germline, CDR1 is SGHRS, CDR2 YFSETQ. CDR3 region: CASSPDRVNTEAFC. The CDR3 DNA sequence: TGCGCCAGCAGCCCGGACAGGGTTAACACTGAAGCTTTCTGT.

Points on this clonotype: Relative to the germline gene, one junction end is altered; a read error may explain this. Written as DNA, the CDR3 is TGTGCCAGCAGCCAAGAAGTTTGGGGGGGGCCGACCTTC. Its translation is CASSQEVWGGPTF. The gene calls are TRBV3-1 and TRBJ2-7; tentatively, D is TRBD2 (7 bases). The CDR3 sequence is 13 residues long. In germline, CDR1 is LGHDT, CDR2 YNNKEL (reference sequence).

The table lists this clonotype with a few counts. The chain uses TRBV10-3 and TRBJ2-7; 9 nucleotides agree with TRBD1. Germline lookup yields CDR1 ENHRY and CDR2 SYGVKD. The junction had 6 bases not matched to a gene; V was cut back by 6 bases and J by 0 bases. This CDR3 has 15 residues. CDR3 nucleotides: TGTGCCATCAGGGCCGACAGGGGGTCCTCCTACGAGCAGTACTTC. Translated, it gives CAIRADRGSSYEQYF.

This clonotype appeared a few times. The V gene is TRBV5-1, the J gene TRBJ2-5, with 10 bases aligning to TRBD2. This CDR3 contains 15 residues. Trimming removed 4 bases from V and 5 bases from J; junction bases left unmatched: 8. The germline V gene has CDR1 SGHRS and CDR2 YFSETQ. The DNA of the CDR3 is TGCGCCAGCAGCCTAGCGGGGGTGCCCCCGGAGACCCAGTACTTC. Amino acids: CASSLAGVPPETQYF.

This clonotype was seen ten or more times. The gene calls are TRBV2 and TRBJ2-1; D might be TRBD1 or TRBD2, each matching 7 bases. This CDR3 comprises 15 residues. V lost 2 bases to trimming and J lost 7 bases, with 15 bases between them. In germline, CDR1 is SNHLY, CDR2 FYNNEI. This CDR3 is CASSEFAGGANEQFF. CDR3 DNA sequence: TGTGCCAGCAGTGAATTCGCAGGGGGGGCGAATGAGCAGTTCTTC.

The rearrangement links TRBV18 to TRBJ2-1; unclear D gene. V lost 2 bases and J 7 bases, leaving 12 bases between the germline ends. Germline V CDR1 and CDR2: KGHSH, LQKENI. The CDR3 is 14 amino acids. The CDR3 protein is CASSPDLKANEQFF. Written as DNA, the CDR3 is TGTGCCAGCTCACCAGATCTGAAGGCAAATGAGCAGTTCTTC.

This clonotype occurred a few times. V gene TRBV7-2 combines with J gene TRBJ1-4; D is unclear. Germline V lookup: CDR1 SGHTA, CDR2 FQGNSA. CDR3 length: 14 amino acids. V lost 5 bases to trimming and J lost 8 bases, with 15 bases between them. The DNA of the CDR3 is TGTGCCAGCAGCCCGTTGGGCTGGGGAGAAAAACTGTTTTTT. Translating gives CASSPLGWGEKLFF.

The CDR3 DNA reads TGTGCCAGCAGCTTAGTCGGTGGGGTAGCGGCCGGGGAGCTGTTTTTT. Its translation: CASSLVGGVAAGELFF. J is TRBJ2-2 and V is TRBV11-2, with D possibly TRBD2 on 6 matching bases. The germline CDR1 and CDR2 sequences are SGHAT and FQNNGV. V shed 1 base and J shed 6 bases, with 15 bases lying between them. This CDR3 contains 16 residues.